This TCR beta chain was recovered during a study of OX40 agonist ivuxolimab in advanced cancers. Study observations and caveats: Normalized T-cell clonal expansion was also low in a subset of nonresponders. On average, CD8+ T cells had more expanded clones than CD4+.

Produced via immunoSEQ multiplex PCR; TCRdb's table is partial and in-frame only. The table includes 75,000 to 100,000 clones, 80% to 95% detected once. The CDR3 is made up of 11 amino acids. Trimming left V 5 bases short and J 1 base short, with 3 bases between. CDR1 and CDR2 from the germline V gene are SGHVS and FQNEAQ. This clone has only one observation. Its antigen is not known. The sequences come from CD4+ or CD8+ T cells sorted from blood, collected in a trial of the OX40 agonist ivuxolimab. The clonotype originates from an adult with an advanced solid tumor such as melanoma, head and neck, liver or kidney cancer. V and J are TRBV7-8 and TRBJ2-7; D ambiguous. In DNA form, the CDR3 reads TGTGCCAGCAGCCCATCCTACGAGCAGTACTTC. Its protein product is CASSPSYEQYF.